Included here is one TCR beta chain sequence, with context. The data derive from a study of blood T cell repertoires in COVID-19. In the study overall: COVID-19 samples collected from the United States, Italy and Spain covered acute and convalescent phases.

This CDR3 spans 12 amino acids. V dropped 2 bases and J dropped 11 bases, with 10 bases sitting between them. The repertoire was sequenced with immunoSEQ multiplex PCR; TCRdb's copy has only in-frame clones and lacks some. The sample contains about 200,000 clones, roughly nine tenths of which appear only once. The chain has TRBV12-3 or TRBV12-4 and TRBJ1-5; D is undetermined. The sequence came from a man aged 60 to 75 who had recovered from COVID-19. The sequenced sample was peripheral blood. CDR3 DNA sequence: TGTGCCAGCAGTTTAAGTAAAACGGCCCAGCATTTT. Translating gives CASSLSKTAQHF.